The entry below gives a single T cell receptor beta chain sequence along with its context. This specimen comes from a study of blood T cell repertoires in COVID-19. Authors' data handling: Reference gene primer amplification in the assay estimated nucleated cell counts. Profiling relied on immunoSEQ multiplex PCR, and the TCRdb table lists in-frame clones only, not all of them. V, J and clone size reflect that table, while D and trimming were determined from the DNA. The sample yields about 160,000 clones, approximately 88% seen once. Looked up from germline, CDR1 is SGHTS and CDR2 is YDEGEE. With 1 base removed from V and 8 bases from J, the gap between germline ends came to 9 bases. This CDR3 region has 13 residues.

The V gene is TRBV5-8, the J gene TRBJ1-4; D might be TRBD1 (5 bases). The source of this sequence is an older woman who had recovered from COVID-19. Sequenced sample: peripheral blood. CDR3 residues: CASSLMRGEKLFF. DNA of the CDR3: TGTGCCAGCAGCTTGATGCGGGGCGAAAAACTGTTTTTT.